A single sample gave rise to the 8 T cell receptor beta chains below, sequenced in a study of shared clonotypes between healthy human individuals. This table comes from immunoSEQ multiplex PCR, and its TCRdb copy is limited to in-frame clones, with some not included. The sample lists about 1.9 million clones; just over 90% were seen once. Naivety among CD8 cells was defined by CD45RO negativity and positive CCR7 selection, thereby excluding terminally differentiated effector memory CD45RA+ cells. Source material: naive CD8+ T cells from PBMCs. All receptors come from a young man in good health. Some clones in this sample may be carry-over from other donors' samples.

The V gene is TRBV9, the J gene TRBJ2-4; TRBD1 aligns across 7 bases. The CDR3 consists of 17 residues. Germline lookup yields CDR1 SGDLS and CDR2 YYNGEE. The junction had 11 bases not matched to a gene; V was cut back by 4 bases and J by 1 base. The CDR3 sequence is CASSLSPVRGAKNIQYF. In DNA, the CDR3 is TGTGCCAGCAGCTTATCACCCGTCAGGGGGGCCAAAAACATTCAGTACTTC.

The J gene is TRBJ2-1, the V gene TRBV27; D is tentatively TRBD1 or TRBD2 (5 bases each). Germline V gene sequence: CDR1 MNHEY, CDR2 SMNVEV (reference sequence). The CDR3 is 15 amino acids. Trimming took 3 bases from V and 6 from J, leaving 15 bases between them. The CDR3 sequence is CASSLGTSPRNEQFF. In DNA form, the CDR3 reads TGTGCCAGCAGTTTGGGGACCTCTCCGCGCAATGAGCAGTTCTTC.

V is TRBV10-2 and J is TRBJ2-3; 7 bases match TRBD1. The CDR3 loop spans 16 amino acids. The trim removed 2 bases at V and 6 bases at J, leaving 11 bases unmatched. Germline V gene sequence: CDR1 WSHSY, CDR2 SAAADI. CDR3 DNA: TGCGCCAGCAGTGAGCTAGGGGGCCTGGTATCGGATACGCAGTATTTT. Translated: CASSELGGLVSDTQYF.

The CDR3 protein is CASSYGQNSYNEQFF. CDR3 coding DNA: TGTGCCAGCAGTTACGGACAGAACTCCTACAATGAGCAGTTCTTC. This sequence joins TRBV6-5 and TRBJ2-1, with a weak D call TRBD1 (6 bases). Germline loops: CDR1 MNHEY, CDR2 SVGAGI. V lost 2 bases and J lost 0, with 8 bases in between. The CDR3 totals 15 residues.

The chain links TRBV11-2 to TRBJ2-7; D is possibly TRBD1 (7 bases). Looked up from germline, CDR1 is SGHAT and CDR2 is FQNNGV. Trimming shortened V by 2 bases and J by 3 bases, and 14 bases separated the two germline ends. There are 15 residues in the CDR3. CDR3 sequence: CASSLSPGGIYEQYF. CDR3 coding DNA: TGTGCCAGCAGCTTATCGCCAGGGGGGATCTACGAGCAGTACTTC.

This clone appeared a single time. The chain joins TRBV11-2 to TRBJ1-1, with D unclear. The germline gives CDR1 SGHAT, CDR2 FQNNGV. Trimming removed 6 bases from V and 12 bases from J, with 20 bases in between. The CDR3 totals 13 residues. Here the CDR3 DNA reads TGTGCCAGCAGGTCCCGTGACATCACCTTTCCTTTCTTT. It encodes CASRSRDITFPFF.

This clone was seen a few times. The DNA for the CDR3 is TGTGCCAGCAGGGGGGGCGGACAGGGTTACAATGAGCAGTTCTTC. Amino acids: CASRGGGQGYNEQFF. The chain recombines TRBV28 with TRBJ2-1, with TRBD1 identical over 8 bases. The germline V gene encodes CDR1 MDHEN and CDR2 SYDVKM. The CDR3 length is 15 residues. V trimming: 6 bases; J trimming: 4 bases; junction bases outside the gene matches: 8.

The J gene is TRBJ2-7, the V gene TRBV18; 8 nucleotides agree with TRBD1. The CDR3 extends over 16 amino acids. V shed 2 bases and J 2 bases; nucleotides not matched to a gene: 8. From germline, CDR1 is KGHSH and CDR2 LQKENI. The CDR3 DNA follows: TGTGCCAGCTCACCAGGCAGGGGGCTCAATACCTACGAGCAGTACTTC. Translating gives CASSPGRGLNTYEQYF.